The present T cell receptor (beta chain) was sequenced within a study of shared clonotypes between healthy human individuals. Profiling relied on immunoSEQ multiplex PCR, and the TCRdb table lists in-frame clones only, not all of them. The table shows some 2,100,000 clones, with 90% to 97% occurring only once. V was cut by 3 bases and J by 7 bases, with 15 bases left in between. The CDR3 extends over 15 amino acids. Germline V gene lookup returns CDR1 MNHNS and CDR2 SASEGT. A CD45RA-negative memory subset and a CD45RA+ naive subset were separated from the CD4+ cells. This TCR was recovered from a man aged 18 to 35 in good health. This chain connects TRBV6-1 to TRBJ1-4; D possibly corresponds to TRBD1 (5 bases). The source material was naive CD4+ T cells sorted from blood. The subset: CD45RA+ positively selected. CDR3: CASSDQRGGGEKLFF. CDR3 bases: TGTGCCAGCAGTGACCAGCGGGGGGGTGGTGAAAAACTGTTTTTT.